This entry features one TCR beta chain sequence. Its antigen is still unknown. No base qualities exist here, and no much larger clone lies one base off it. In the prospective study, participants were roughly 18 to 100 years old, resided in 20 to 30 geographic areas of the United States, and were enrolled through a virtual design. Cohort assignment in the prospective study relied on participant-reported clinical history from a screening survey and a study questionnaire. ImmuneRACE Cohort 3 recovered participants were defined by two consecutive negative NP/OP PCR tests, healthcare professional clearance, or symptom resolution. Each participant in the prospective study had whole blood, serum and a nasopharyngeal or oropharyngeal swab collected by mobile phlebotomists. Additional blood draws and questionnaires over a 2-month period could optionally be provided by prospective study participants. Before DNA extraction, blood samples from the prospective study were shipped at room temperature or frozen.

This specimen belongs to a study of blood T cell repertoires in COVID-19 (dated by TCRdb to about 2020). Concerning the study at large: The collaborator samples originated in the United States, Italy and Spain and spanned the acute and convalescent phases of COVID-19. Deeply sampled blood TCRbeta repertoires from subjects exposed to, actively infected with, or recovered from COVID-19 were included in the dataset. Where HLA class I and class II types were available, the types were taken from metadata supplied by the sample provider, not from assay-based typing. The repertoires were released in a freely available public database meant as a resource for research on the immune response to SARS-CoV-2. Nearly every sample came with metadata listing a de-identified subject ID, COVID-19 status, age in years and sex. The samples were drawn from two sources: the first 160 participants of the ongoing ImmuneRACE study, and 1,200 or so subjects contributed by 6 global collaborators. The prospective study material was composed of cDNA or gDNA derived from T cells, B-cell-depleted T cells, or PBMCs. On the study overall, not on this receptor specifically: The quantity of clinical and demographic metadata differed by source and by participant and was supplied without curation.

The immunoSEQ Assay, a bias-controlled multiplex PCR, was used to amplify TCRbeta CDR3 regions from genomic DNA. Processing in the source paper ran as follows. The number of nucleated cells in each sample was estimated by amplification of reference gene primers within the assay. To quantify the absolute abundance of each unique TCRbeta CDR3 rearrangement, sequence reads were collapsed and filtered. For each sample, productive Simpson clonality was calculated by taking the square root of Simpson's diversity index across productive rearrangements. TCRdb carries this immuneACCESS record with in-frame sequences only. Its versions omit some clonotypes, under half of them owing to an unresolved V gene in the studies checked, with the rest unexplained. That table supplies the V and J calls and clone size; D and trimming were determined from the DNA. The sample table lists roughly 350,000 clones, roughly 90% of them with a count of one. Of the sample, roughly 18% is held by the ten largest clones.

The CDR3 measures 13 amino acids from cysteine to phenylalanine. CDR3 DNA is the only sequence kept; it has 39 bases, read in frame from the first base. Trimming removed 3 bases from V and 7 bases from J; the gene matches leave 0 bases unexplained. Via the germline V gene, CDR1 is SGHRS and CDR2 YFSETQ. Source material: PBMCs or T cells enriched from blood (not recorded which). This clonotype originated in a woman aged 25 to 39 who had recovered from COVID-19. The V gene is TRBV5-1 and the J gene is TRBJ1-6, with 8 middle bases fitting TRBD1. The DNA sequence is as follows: TGCGCCAGCAGCTGGGACAGGAATTCACCCCTCCACTTT. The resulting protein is CASSWDRNSPLHF.